This T cell receptor (beta chain) was sequenced for a study of human T cells and chemical hapten exposure. As for the study in general: The variation in per-sample TCR yields arose mainly from small differences in pooled library volumes. Study results and caveats: The study found that DPC sensitization did not change TCRs above 1 in 1000 frequency.

The junction had 8 bases not matched to a gene; V was cut back by 5 bases and J by 5 bases. The germline CDR1 and CDR2 sequences are SGHAT and FQDESV (reference sequence). CDR3 length equals 15 residues. Library preparation tagged each individual cDNA molecule with a unique molecular identifier. Methods used by the authors: TCRs per sample had a median of roughly 96,000 and ranged from about 23,224 to 750,000. Via MiXCR, TCRdb re-called the RACE reads, giving one row per CDR3 protein. The V and J calls follow TCRdb's processing rather than the paper's. The data show 70,000 to 95,000 distinct CDR3 sequences, 8.6% seen once. Documented time point: healthy volunteer bleed at 6 weeks. From whole blood left unfractionated, total RNA was extracted. This clonotype was seen repeatedly, ten times or more. Its antigen is still unknown.

The TCR comes from a female donor in good health. Some clones in this sample may be carry-over from other donors' samples. The specimen was whole blood. The V gene is TRBV11-1, the J gene TRBJ2-5, with 10 bases aligning to TRBD1. DNA of the CDR3: TGTGCCAGCAGCGTTGGACAGGGGGGGGACGAGACCCAGTACTTC. The encoded protein is CASSVGQGGDETQYF.